A selection of T cell receptor beta chains follows, all from one sample in a study of PD-L1 blockade in urothelial cancer. Using immunoSEQ multiplex PCR, the repertoire was profiled, and TCRdb retains in-frame clones only, with some absent. The sample lists under 20,000 clones, 70% to 90% occurring once. Sequencing used PBMCs, obtained around atezolizumab (anti-PD-L1) treatment. The receptors originated from a man aged 65 to 85 with urothelial cancer. Both conserved end residues are part of each CDR3. Each record gives: V gene, CDR3 length, J gene, clone size, D gene, CDR3 protein, CDR3 DNA. D genes are given only for firm matches. Where a row states a size, it is once, few, many or the class of an expanded clone; other rows omit it.

>TRBV2|15|TRBJ1-5|-|TRBD1
CASSEPRQGNQPQHF
TGTGCCAGCAGTGAACCTCGACAGGGGAATCAGCCCCAGCATTTT
>TRBV6-1|11|TRBJ2-7|-|TRBD1
CANRGSGEQYF
TGTGCCAACAGGGGTTCGGGCGAGCAGTACTTC
>TRBV5-1|14|TRBJ1-1|-|TRBD1
CASSLEGATTEAFF
TGCGCCAGCAGCTTGGAGGGGGCGACCACTGAAGCTTTCTTT
>TRBV6-5|16|TRBJ1-2|-|-
CASSLFGQIANYGYTF
TGTGCCAGCAGTTTATTCGGACAGATAGCTAACTATGGCTACACCTTC
>TRBV6-4|13|TRBJ2-1|-|-
CASSVRGGDEQFF
TGTGCCAGCAGCGTTAGGGGGGGCGATGAGCAGTTCTTC
>TRBV19|14|TRBJ1-5|-|-
CASSPRGEGQPQHF
TGTGCCAGTAGCCCCCGGGGGGAAGGGCAGCCCCAGCATTTT
>TRBV6-5|14|TRBJ1-1|-|-
CASSPLQLDLPAFF
TGTGCCAGCAGCCCCCTCCAGTTGGACTTGCCGGCTTTCTTT
>TRBV5-5|12|TRBJ1-5|-|-
CASSLTNQPQHF
TGTGCCAGCAGCTTGACAAATCAGCCCCAGCATTTT
>TRBV5-4|13|TRBJ1-2|-|-
CASSQTGSAGYTF
TGTGCCAGCAGCCAAACAGGGTCGGCTGGCTACACCTTC
>TRBV30|14|TRBJ2-7|few|TRBD1
CAWSTTGGAEEQYF
TGTGCCTGGTCAACGACAGGGGGCGCGGAAGAGCAGTACTTC
>TRBV7-4|12|TRBJ2-7|-|-
CASSSELPPQYF
TGTGCCAGCAGCTCGGAGTTGCCCCCGCAGTACTTC
>TRBV5-4|14|TRBJ2-3|-|-
CASSLGVFTDTQYF
TGTGCCAGCAGCTTGGGTGTATTCACAGATACGCAGTATTTT
>TRBV5-3|18|TRBJ2-6|-|-
CARSLVIRGLSGANVLTF
TGTGCCAGAAGCTTGGTTATCCGGGGACTGTCTGGGGCCAACGTCCTGACTTTC
>TRBV23-1|15|TRBJ2-3|once|TRBD1
CASRYRDREADTQYF
TGCGCCAGCAGGTACCGGGACAGGGAAGCAGATACGCAGTATTTT